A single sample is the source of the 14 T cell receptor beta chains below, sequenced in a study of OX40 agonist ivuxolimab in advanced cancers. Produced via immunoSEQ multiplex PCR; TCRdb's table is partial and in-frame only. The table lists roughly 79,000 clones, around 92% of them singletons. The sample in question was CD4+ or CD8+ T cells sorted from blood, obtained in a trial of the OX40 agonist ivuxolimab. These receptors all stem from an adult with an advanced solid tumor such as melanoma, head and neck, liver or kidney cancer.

The CDR3 DNA is TGTGCCAGCAGCTTGTCCCCTGAAAAACTGTTTTTT. Protein sequence: CASSLSPEKLFF. The V gene is TRBV5-6, the J gene TRBJ1-4; D unresolved. CDR3 length equals 12 residues. The germline V gene has CDR1 SGHDT and CDR2 YYEEEE. V was cut by 1 base and J by 7 bases, with 5 bases left in between.

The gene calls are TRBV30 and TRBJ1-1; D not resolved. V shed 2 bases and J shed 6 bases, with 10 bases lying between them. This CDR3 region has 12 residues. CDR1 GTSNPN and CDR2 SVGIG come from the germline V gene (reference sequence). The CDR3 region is CAWSPLHPEAFF. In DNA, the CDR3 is TGTGCCTGGAGTCCCCTCCACCCTGAAGCTTTCTTT.

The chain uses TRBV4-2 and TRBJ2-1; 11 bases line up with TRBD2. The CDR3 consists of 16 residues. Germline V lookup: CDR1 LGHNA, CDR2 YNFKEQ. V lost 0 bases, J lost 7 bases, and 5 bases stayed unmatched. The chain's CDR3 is CASSQDWLAGGNEQFF. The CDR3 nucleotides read TGTGCCAGCAGCCAAGATTGGCTAGCGGGGGGTAATGAGCAGTTCTTC.

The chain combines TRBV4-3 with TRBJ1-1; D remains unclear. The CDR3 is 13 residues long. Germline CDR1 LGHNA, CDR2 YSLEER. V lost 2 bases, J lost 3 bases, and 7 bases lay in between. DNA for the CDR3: TGCGCCAGCAGCCAATCCCATTACACTGAAGCTTTCTTT. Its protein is CASSQSHYTEAFF.

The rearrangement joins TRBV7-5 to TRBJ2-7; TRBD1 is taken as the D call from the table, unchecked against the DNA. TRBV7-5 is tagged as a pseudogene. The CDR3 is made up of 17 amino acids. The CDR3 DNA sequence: TGTGCCAGAAGCTTAGGACAGGGGATCCCCCGGGGGCGAGAGCAGTACTTC. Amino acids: CARSLGQGIPRGREQYF.

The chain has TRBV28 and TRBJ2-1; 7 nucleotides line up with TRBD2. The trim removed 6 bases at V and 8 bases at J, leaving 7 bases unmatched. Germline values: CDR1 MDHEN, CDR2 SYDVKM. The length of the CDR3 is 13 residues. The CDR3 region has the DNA TGTGCCAGCAGAAGAGCGGGGTTCGATGAGCAGTTCTTC. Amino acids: CASRRAGFDEQFF.

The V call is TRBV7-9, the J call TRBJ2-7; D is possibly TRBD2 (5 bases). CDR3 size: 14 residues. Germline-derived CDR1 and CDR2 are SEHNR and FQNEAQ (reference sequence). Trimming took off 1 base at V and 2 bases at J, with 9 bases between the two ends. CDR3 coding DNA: TGTGCCAGCAGCTTAGGGAGCGGAACCTACGAGCAGTACTTC. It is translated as CASSLGSGTYEQYF.

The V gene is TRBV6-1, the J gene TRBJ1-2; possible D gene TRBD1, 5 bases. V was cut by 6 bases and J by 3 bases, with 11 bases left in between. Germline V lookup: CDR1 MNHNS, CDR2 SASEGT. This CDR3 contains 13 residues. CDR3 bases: TGTGCCAGCAGCGGCAGGGAGGACTATGGCTACACCTTC. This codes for CASSGREDYGYTF.

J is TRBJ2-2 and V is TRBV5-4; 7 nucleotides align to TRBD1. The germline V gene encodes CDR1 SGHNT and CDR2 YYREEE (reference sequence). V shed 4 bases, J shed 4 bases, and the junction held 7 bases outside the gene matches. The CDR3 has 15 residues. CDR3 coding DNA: TGTGCCAGCAGCACCAGGACAGGATTCACCGGGGAGCTGTTTTTT. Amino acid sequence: CASSTRTGFTGELFF.

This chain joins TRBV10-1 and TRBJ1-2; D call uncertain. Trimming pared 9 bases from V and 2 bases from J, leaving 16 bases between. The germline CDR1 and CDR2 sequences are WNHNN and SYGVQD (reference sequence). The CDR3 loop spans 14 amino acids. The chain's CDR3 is CAREGPIRNYGYTF. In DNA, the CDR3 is TGCGCCAGGGAAGGGCCGATCCGAAACTATGGCTACACCTTC.

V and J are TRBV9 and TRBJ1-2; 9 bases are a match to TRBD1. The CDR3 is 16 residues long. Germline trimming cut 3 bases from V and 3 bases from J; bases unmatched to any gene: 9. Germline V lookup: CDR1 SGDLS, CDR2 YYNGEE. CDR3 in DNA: TGTGCCAGCAGCGGCATCACAGGGGGCGCCTACTATGGCTACACCTTC. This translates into CASSGITGGAYYGYTF. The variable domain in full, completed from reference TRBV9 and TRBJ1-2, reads DSGVTQTPKHLITATGQRVTLRCSPRSGDLSVYWYQQSLDQGLQFLIQYYNGEERAKGNILERFSAQQFPDLHSELNLSSLELGDSALYFCASSGITGGAYYGYTFGSGTRLTVV.

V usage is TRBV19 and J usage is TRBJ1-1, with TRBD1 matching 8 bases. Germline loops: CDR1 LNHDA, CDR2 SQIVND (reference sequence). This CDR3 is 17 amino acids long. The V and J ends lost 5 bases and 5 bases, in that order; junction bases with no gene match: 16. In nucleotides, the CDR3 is TGTGCCAGTAGTGATAACAGGGGGTCCCGTCAATTAACTGAAGCTTTCTTT. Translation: CASSDNRGSRQLTEAFF.

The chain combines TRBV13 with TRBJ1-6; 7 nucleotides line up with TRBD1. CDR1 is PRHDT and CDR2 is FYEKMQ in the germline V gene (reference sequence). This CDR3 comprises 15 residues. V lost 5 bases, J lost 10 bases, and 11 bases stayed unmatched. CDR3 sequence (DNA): TGTGCCAGCAGCGACAGGGTGAAATGGAAATCACCCCTCCACTTT. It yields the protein CASSDRVKWKSPLHF. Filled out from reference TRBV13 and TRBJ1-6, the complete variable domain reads AAGVIQSPRHLIKEKRETATLKCYPIPRHDTVYWYQQGPGQDPQFLISFYEKMQSDKGSIPDRFSAQQFSDYHSELNMSSLELGDSALYFCASSDRVKWKSPLHFGNGTRLTVT.

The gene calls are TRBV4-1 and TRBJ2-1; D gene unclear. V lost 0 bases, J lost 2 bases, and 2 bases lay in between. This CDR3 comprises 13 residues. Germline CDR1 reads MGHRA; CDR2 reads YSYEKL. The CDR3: CASSQETYNEQFF. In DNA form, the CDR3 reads TGCGCCAGCAGCCAAGAAACCTACAATGAGCAGTTCTTC.